The 28 T cell receptor beta chains in this list originate from one sample, sequenced in a study of cytomegalovirus exposure and HLA in healthy donors. The study ran its PCR with 60 Vbeta and 13 Jbeta primers. The protocol was immunoSEQ multiplex PCR, while the TCRdb copy is restricted to in-frame clones and leaves out a portion. This table holds more than 150,000 clones, more than 60% found once. Sequencing was done on a sample of PBMCs. Receptor source: a woman aged 40 to 49 in good health and CMV-seropositive.

The rearrangement uses TRBV2 and TRBJ2-5; 10 nucleotides align to TRBD2. The germline V gene encodes CDR1 SNHLY and CDR2 FYNNEI. The CDR3 contains 13 residues. The V and J ends lost 7 bases and 3 bases, in that order; junction bases with no gene match: 2. This CDR3 is CASIGTSEETQYF. The CDR3 coding sequence is TGTGCCAGCATCGGGACTAGCGAAGAGACCCAGTACTTC.

The V call is TRBV5-8, the J call TRBJ2-6, with 9 bases lining up with TRBD1. With 3 bases clipped from V and 0 bases from J, the junction kept 7 bases outside the gene matches. Germline V gene data show CDR1 as SGHTS and CDR2 as YDEGEE. The CDR3 is 18 amino acids. CDR3 coding DNA: TGTGCCAGCAGCTCCCCGGGACAGGGAAGCTCTGGGGCCAACGTCCTGACTTTC. It translates to CASSSPGQGSSGANVLTF.

The CDR3 sequence: CASSPPAGGWGEQYF. CDR3 DNA sequence: TGTGCCAGCTCACCACCGGCGGGGGGATGGGGGGAGCAGTACTTC. The chain links TRBV18 to TRBJ2-7; 8 nucleotides agree with TRBD2. This CDR3 spans 15 amino acids. The ends lost 0 bases at V and 7 bases at J; junction bases unmatched: 8. Germline V lookup: CDR1 KGHSH, CDR2 LQKENI.

This clone was observed many times. The V gene is TRBV2, the J gene TRBJ1-2, with D hard to call. Deletions cut 5 bases from V and 2 bases from J, with 12 bases between. CDR1 and CDR2 from the germline V gene are SNHLY and FYNNEI. The CDR3 is made up of 14 amino acids. Written as DNA, the CDR3 is TGTGCCAGCAGTTCGCGAAGGGAGAACTATGGCTACACCTTC. It specifies CASSSRRENYGYTF.

The V call is TRBV28, the J call TRBJ2-7, with a possible D match to TRBD1 (5 bases). Trimming removed 5 bases from V and 2 bases from J, with 7 bases in between. The CDR3 extends over 12 amino acids. Germline CDR1 reads MDHEN; CDR2 reads SYDVKM. The CDR3 region is CASSTGPYEQYF. CDR3 coding DNA: TGTGCCAGCAGTACAGGCCCCTACGAGCAGTACTTC.

The genes are TRBV4-1 and TRBJ1-1; D not certain. This CDR3 has 11 residues. CDR1 and CDR2 (germline): MGHRA, YSYEKL. V was trimmed by 4 bases and J by 8 bases, leaving 8 bases between them. The CDR3 sequence: CASSRYGEAFF. The CDR3 DNA sequence: TGCGCCAGCAGCCGGTATGGCGAAGCTTTCTTT.

V and J are TRBV19 and TRBJ2-7, with 7 bases fitting TRBD1. V lost 5 bases, J lost 7 bases, and 14 bases stayed unmatched. CDR3 length: 15 amino acids. Looked up from germline, CDR1 is LNHDA and CDR2 is SQIVND (reference sequence). In nucleotides, the CDR3 is TGTGCCAGTAGTTCTGGGACAGCTAAGACGGGGGAGCAGTACTTC. Protein: CASSSGTAKTGEQYF. The variable domain in full, with the rest retrieved from reference TRBV19 and TRBJ2-7, is DGGITQSPKYLFRKEGQNVTLSCEQNLNHDAMYWYRQDPGQGLRLIYYSQIVNDFQKGDIAEGYSVSREKKESFPLTVTSAQKNPTAFYLCASSSGTAKTGEQYFGPGTRLTVT.

This chain joins TRBV5-4 and TRBJ2-7; TRBD2 might be the D (6 bases). Germline V lookup: CDR1 SGHNT, CDR2 YYREEE (reference sequence). The CDR3 spans 15 residues. The germline V and J ends were trimmed by 10 bases and 1 base, with 21 bases remaining between them. The chain's CDR3 is CAGGNRDGISYEQYF. The CDR3, as DNA: TGTGCCGGGGGGAACCGGGACGGCATATCCTACGAGCAGTACTTC. The complete variable domain, with remaining parts taken from reference TRBV5-4 and TRBJ2-7, reads ETGVTQSPTHLIKTRGQQVTLRCSSQSGHNTVSWYQQALGQGPQFIFQYYREEENGRGNFPPRFSGLQFPNYSSELNVNALELDDSALYLCAGGNRDGISYEQYFGPGTRLTVT.

This chain connects TRBV28 to TRBJ2-2; 8 bases align to TRBD2. There are 18 residues in the CDR3. V dropped 5 bases and J dropped 1; count of bases not matched to a gene: 12. From germline, CDR1 is MDHEN and CDR2 SYDVKM. CDR3 bases: TGTGCCAGCAGTACACTAGCGGTAACCACCCGGAACACCGGGGAGCTGTTTTTT. Translation gives CASSTLAVTTRNTGELFF.

This clone appeared a few times. The genes are TRBV15 and TRBJ2-5; 9 nucleotides line up with TRBD1. The CDR3 contains 16 residues. From germline, CDR1 is LNHNV and CDR2 YYDKDF (reference sequence). Trimming at V came to 0 bases and at J to 4 bases, leaving 6 bases not matched to a gene. The CDR3 sequence: CATSREPGQGGETQYF. The CDR3 coding sequence is TGTGCCACCAGCAGAGAACCGGGACAGGGTGGAGAGACCCAGTACTTC.

The chain joins TRBV2 to TRBJ1-5; the D gene is possibly TRBD1 (5 bases). Trimming pared 4 bases from V and 5 bases from J, leaving 9 bases between. From germline, CDR1 is SNHLY and CDR2 FYNNEI. The CDR3 has 13 amino acids. CDR3 sequence reads: CASSAGQYQPQHF. The CDR3 bases are TGTGCCAGCAGTGCAGGGCAGTATCAGCCCCAGCATTTT.

The CDR3 protein is CASSHQINYNEQFF. The DNA of the CDR3 is TGTGCCAGCAGCCACCAGATCAACTACAATGAGCAGTTCTTC. The chain links TRBV5-6 to TRBJ2-1; D is uncertain. Germline CDR1 SGHDT, CDR2 YYEEEE. The CDR3 runs to 14 residues. V was clipped by 4 bases and J by 3 bases, with 11 bases between them.

V usage is TRBV5-1 and J usage is TRBJ1-1; unclear D gene. Germline values: CDR1 SGHRS, CDR2 YFSETQ. The CDR3 is 15 amino acids. Trimming stripped 1 base from V and 0 bases from J, with 10 bases between. In DNA form, the CDR3 reads TGCGCCAGCAGCTTGCCCGGGAGCATGAACACTGAAGCTTTCTTT. Translation gives CASSLPGSMNTEAFF.

CDR3 nucleotide sequence: TGCGCCAGCAGCACCGGGACGCGGGGACCCAATGAGCAGTTCTTC. This gives the protein CASSTGTRGPNEQFF. The chain links TRBV5-1 to TRBJ2-1; D might be TRBD2 (6 bases). CDR3 length equals 15 residues. Germline V gene lookup returns CDR1 SGHRS and CDR2 YFSETQ. Between the trimmed V and J ends, which lost 4 bases and 6 bases, there was a span of 17 bases. The full variable domain, rest sourced from reference TRBV5-1 and TRBJ2-1, is KAGVTQTPRYLIKTRGQQVTLSCSPISGHRSVSWYQQTPGQGLQFLFEYFSETQRNKGNFPGRFSGRQFSNSRSEMNVSTLELGDSALYLCASSTGTRGPNEQFFGPGTRLTVL.

In DNA form, the CDR3 reads TGTGCCAGCAGAACGGGACAAAGAACAGATACGCAGTATTTT. Protein product: CASRTGQRTDTQYF. The V and J genes are TRBV6-5 and TRBJ2-3; possibly TRBD1 for D (6 bases). The CDR3 loop spans 14 amino acids. Germline V gives CDR1 MNHEY, CDR2 SVGAGI. Trimming removed 6 bases from V and 3 bases from J, with 13 bases in between.

J is TRBJ1-1 and V is TRBV28; the D is unclear. V lost 7 bases, J lost 1 base, and 10 bases lay in between. CDR1 and CDR2 (germline): MDHEN, SYDVKM. This CDR3 has 13 residues. The CDR3 loop reads CASTVNKNTEAFF. CDR3 nucleotides: TGTGCCAGCACTGTTAACAAGAACACTGAAGCTTTCTTT.

The V call is TRBV20-1, the J call TRBJ1-2; D unresolved. V dropped 5 bases and J dropped 8 bases, with 12 bases sitting between them. The V gene's germline CDR1 is DFQATT and CDR2 SNEGSKA (reference sequence). CDR3 length: 11 amino acids. The CDR3 region is CSALTGGGYTF. CDR3 bases: TGCAGTGCTCTGACGGGTGGGGGCTACACCTTC.

The rearrangement uses TRBV7-2 and TRBJ2-7; perhaps TRBD2 as D (5 bases). Germline V gene sequence: CDR1 SGHTA, CDR2 FQGNSA. The CDR3 has 15 residues. With 3 bases removed from V and 0 bases from J, the gap between germline ends came to 12 bases. The CDR3 region has the DNA TGTGCCAGCAGCTTGGACTCCAGGAGCTCCTACGAGCAGTACTTC. Protein: CASSLDSRSSYEQYF.

This clone was detected only once. The V gene is TRBV2, the J gene TRBJ1-2; 11 bases match TRBD1. Unmatched junction bases numbered 12, after V lost 5 bases and J lost 10 bases. Germline V CDR1 and CDR2: SNHLY, FYNNEI. The CDR3 loop spans 15 amino acids. The CDR3 spells CASSRVSGQGEVYTF. CDR3 nucleotide sequence: TGTGCCAGCAGTCGCGTCTCGGGACAGGGGGAAGTCTACACCTTC.

As to this clone: Its ends do not fully match the called genes, so a read error is possible. Additional DNA sequences in this sample encode the identical CDR3. The chain's CDR3 is CASSPWFRTGAGSGANVLTF. The CDR3 region has the DNA TGCGCCAGCAGCCCGTGGTTTCGGACAGGGGCGGGCTCTGGGGCCAACGTCCTGACTTTT. V gene TRBV5-1 combines with J gene TRBJ2-6; 9 bases fit TRBD1. The CDR3 consists of 20 residues. Per the germline V gene, CDR1 is SGHRS and CDR2 is YFSETQ.

Turning to this clone: One end of the junction does not line up with germline, which may come from a read error. The rearrangement links TRBV7-9 to TRBJ2-2, with TRBD2 identical over 9 bases. Germline-derived CDR1 and CDR2 are SEHNR and FQNEAQ (reference sequence). The CDR3 is 14 amino acids. The CDR3 loop is CSSMSSGGFGELFF. CDR3 nucleotides: TGTTCCAGCATGAGTAGCGGGGGTTTCGGGGAGCTGTTTTTT.

In DNA form, the CDR3 reads TGTGCTAGTGGACTAACAGATACGCAGTATTTT. Translating it yields CASGLTDTQYF. V and J are TRBV12-5 and TRBJ2-3; no firm D call. Germline V gene lookup returns CDR1 LGHNT and CDR2 FRNRAP. The V end lost 6 bases, the J end lost 3 bases, and 4 bases lay between the germline ends. The CDR3 is 11 residues long.

The chain links TRBV7-9 to TRBJ1-1, with no clear D. The CDR3 covers 12 residues. Germline V gene data show CDR1 as SEHNR and CDR2 as FQNEAQ (reference sequence). V lost 6 bases and J lost 8, with 13 bases in between. In nucleotides, the CDR3 is TGTGCCAGCAGTCCCCACACAGAAGAAGCTTTCTTT. Translation: CASSPHTEEAFF.

This sequence joins TRBV27 and TRBJ1-1, with 10 bases matching TRBD1. Germline values: CDR1 MNHEY, CDR2 SMNVEV (reference sequence). The CDR3 sequence is 15 residues long. The junction had 8 bases not matched to a gene; V was cut back by 5 bases and J by 5 bases. CDR3 nucleotides: TGTGCCAGCAGTCCATGGGGGACAGGGGAGACTGAAGCTTTCTTT. It encodes CASSPWGTGETEAFF.

The chain carries TRBV30 and TRBJ1-2; D is ambiguous. Looked up from germline, CDR1 is GTSNPN and CDR2 is SVGIG (reference sequence). This CDR3 has 13 residues. V was clipped by 5 bases and J by 3 bases, with 13 bases between them. CDR3 in amino acids: CAWRLGSDYGYTF. The CDR3 nucleotides read TGTGCCTGGCGCCTCGGGTCGGACTATGGCTACACCTTC.

V usage is TRBV28 and J usage is TRBJ1-2, with D tentatively TRBD1 (5 bases). CDR3 length: 13 amino acids. Trimming stripped 7 bases from V and 3 bases from J, with 12 bases between. Germline lookup yields CDR1 MDHEN and CDR2 SYDVKM. Written as DNA, the CDR3 is TGTGCCAGCATGCAGGGAAGGGACTATGGCTACACCTTC. It specifies CASMQGRDYGYTF.

V is TRBV5-1 and J is TRBJ2-2, with 7 bases lining up with TRBD1. CDR3 size: 15 residues. V lost 4 bases to trimming and J lost 1 base; unmatched junction nucleotides: 4. The germline V gene encodes CDR1 SGHRS and CDR2 YFSETQ. CDR3 sequence (DNA): TGCGCCAGCAGCGAGAGGACAGGGAACACCGGGGAGCTGTTTTTT. This translates into CASSERTGNTGELFF.

The rearrangement joins TRBV11-3 to TRBJ1-1; D remains ambiguous. Trimming cost V 1 base and J 1 base, with 4 bases left between them. This CDR3 is 13 amino acids long. CDR1 is SGHNT, CDR2 YENEEA, per germline. The CDR3 DNA is TGTGCCAGCAGCTTAGTACAGAACACTGAAGCTTTCTTT. It yields the protein CASSLVQNTEAFF. Full variable domain (remainder filled in from reference TRBV11-3 and TRBJ1-1): EAGVVQSPRYKIIEKKQPVAFWCNPISGHNTLYWYLQNLGQGPELLIRYENEEAVDDSQLPKDRFSAERLKGVDSTLKIQPAELGDSAVYLCASSLVQNTEAFFGQGTRLTVV.